This T cell receptor beta chain was profiled in a study of blood T cell repertoires in COVID-19. Study context: Spain, Italy and the United States supplied samples that represented acute and convalescent COVID-19.

Generated by immunoSEQ multiplex PCR, the TCRdb table keeps only in-frame clones and is missing some. Counted here are around 300,000 clones, roughly 90% occurring once; the ten biggest clones make up around 0.93%. The CDR3 has 14 amino acids. The germline gives CDR1 MNHEY, CDR2 SVGAGI. J was trimmed by 4 bases and V by 6 bases; bases with no gene match: 4. Enrolled during active infection, Seattle patients were then followed longitudinally. The chain combines TRBV6-5 with TRBJ1-5; 9 bases are a match to TRBD1. Sequenced material: peripheral blood. This TCR came from a woman between 40 and 50 years old with COVID-19, enrolled during active disease. In DNA form, the CDR3 reads TGTGCCAGCAGCGGACAGGGGTTTAATCAGCCCCAGCATTTT. Protein product: CASSGQGFNQPQHF.